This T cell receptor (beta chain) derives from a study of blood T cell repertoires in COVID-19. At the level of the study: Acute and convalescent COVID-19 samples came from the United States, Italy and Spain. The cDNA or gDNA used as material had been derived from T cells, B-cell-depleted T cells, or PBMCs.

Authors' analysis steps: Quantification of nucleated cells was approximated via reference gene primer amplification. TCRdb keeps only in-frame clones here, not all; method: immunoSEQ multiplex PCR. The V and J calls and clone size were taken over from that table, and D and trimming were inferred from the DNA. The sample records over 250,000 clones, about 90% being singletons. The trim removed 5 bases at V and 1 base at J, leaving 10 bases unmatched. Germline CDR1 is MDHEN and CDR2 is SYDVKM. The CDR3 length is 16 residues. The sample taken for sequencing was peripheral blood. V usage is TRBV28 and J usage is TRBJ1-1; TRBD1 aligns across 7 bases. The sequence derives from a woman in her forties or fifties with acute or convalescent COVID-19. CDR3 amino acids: CASSPGTVSRNTEAFF. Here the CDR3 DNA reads TGTGCCAGCAGTCCAGGGACAGTCTCGAGGAACACTGAAGCTTTCTTT.